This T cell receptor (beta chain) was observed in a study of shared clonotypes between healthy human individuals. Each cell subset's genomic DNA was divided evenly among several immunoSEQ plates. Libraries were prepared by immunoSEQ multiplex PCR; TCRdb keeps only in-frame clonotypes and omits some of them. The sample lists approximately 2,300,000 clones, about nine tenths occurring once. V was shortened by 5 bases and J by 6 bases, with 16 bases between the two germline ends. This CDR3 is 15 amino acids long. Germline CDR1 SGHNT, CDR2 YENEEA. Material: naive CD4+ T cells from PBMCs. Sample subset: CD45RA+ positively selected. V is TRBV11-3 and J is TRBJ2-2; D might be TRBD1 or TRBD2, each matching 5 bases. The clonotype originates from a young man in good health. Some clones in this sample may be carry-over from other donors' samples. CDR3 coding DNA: TGTGCCAGCAGCCCAGGGACGGTGACCGCCGGGGAGCTGTTTTTT. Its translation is CASSPGTVTAGELFF.